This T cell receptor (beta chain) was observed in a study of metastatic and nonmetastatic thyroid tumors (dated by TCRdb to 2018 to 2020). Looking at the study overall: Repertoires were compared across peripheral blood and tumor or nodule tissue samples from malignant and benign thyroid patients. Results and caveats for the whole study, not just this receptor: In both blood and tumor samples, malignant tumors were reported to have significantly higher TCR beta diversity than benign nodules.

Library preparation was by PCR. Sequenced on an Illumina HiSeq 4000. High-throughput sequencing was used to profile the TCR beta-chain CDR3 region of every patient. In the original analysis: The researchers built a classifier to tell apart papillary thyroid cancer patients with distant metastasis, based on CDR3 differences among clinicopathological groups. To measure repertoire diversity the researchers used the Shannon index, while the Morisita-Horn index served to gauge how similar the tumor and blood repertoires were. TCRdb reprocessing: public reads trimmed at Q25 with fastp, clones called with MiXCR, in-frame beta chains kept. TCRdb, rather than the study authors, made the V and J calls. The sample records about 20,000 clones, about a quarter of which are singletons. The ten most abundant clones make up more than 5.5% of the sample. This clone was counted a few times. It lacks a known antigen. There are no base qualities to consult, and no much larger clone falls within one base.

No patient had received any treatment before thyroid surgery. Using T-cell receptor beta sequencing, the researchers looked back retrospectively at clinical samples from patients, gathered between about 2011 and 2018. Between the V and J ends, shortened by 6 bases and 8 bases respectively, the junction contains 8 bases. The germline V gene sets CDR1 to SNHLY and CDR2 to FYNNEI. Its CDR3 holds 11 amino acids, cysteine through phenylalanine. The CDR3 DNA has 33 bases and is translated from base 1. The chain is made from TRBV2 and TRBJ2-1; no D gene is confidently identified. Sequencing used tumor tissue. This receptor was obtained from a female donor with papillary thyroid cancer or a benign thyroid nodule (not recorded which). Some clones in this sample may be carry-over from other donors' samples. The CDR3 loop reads CASSPVYEQFF. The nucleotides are TGTGCCAGCAGCCCGGTGTATGAGCAGTTCTTC.